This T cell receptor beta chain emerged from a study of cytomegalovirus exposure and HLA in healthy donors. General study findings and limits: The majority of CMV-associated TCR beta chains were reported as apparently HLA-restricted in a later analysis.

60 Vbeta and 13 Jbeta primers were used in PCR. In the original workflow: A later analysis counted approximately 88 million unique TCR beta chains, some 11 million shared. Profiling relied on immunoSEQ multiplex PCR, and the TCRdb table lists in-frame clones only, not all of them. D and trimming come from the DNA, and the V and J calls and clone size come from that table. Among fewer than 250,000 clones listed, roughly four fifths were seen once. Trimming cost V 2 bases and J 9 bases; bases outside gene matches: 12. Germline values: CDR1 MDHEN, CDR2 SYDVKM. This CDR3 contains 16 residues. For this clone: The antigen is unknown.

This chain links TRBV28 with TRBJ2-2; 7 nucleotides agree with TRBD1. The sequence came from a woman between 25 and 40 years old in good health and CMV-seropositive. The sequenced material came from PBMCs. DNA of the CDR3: TGTGCCAGCAGTTTAGAAGGGGGCGATGCCGCCCGGGAGCTGTTTTTT. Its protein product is CASSLEGGDAARELFF.